The rows below give T cell receptor beta chains drawn from one sample of a study of cytomegalovirus exposure and HLA in healthy donors. Sequencing was performed with immunoSEQ multiplex PCR; in TCRdb, only in-frame clones are kept and a portion is missing. The table lists around 93,000 clones, 78% of them singletons. Sequenced input: PBMCs. The receptor set was obtained from a woman in her thirties or forties in good health and CMV-seronegative. The CDR3 runs from the conserved cysteine through the conserved F or W. Fields, in order: V gene, clone size, J gene, D gene, CDR3 protein, CDR3 DNA. A D gene is named only where the DNA matches it firmly. Size is stated for part of the rows, as once, few or many counts, or as a class when the clone is expanded.

V gene: TRBV28; clone size: .; J gene: TRBJ2-7; D gene: TRBD1; CDR3 protein: CASKDRVIYEQYF; CDR3 DNA: TGTGCCAGCAAAGACAGGGTTATCTACGAGCAGTACTTC
V gene: TRBV19; clone size: .; J gene: TRBJ1-4; D gene: .; CDR3 protein: CASSRRGNEKLFF; CDR3 DNA: TGTGCCAGTAGCCGAAGGGGTAATGAAAAACTGTTTTTT
V gene: TRBV6-1; clone size: once; J gene: TRBJ2-7; D gene: .; CDR3 protein: CASIGGGGTYEQYF; CDR3 DNA: TGTGCCAGCATTGGTGGCGGAGGGACCTACGAGCAGTACTTC
V gene: TRBV14; clone size: few; J gene: TRBJ2-7; D gene: .; CDR3 protein: CASSQLAVEQYF; CDR3 DNA: TGTGCCAGCAGCCAATTAGCGGTCGAGCAGTACTTC
V gene: TRBV10-1; clone size: .; J gene: TRBJ2-5; D gene: TRBD2; CDR3 protein: CASSPYRGVQETQYF; CDR3 DNA: TGCGCCAGCAGTCCCTACCGGGGGGTCCAAGAGACCCAGTACTTC
V gene: TRBV7-9; clone size: .; J gene: TRBJ1-4; D gene: .; CDR3 protein: CASTSGAPNEKLFF; CDR3 DNA: TGTGCCAGCACCTCAGGGGCCCCTAATGAAAAACTGTTTTTT
V gene: TRBV19; clone size: .; J gene: TRBJ2-7; D gene: TRBD2; CDR3 protein: CASSMGPTGAGGPPYEQYF; CDR3 DNA: TGTGCCAGTAGTATGGGTCCGACGGGGGCGGGAGGGCCCCCCTACGAGCAGTACTTC
V gene: TRBV4-2; clone size: once; J gene: TRBJ2-5; D gene: TRBD2; CDR3 protein: CASSLGLALQETQYF; CDR3 DNA: TGTGCCAGCAGCCTGGGACTAGCGCTTCAAGAGACCCAGTACTTC
V gene: TRBV2; clone size: few; J gene: TRBJ1-1; D gene: TRBD1; CDR3 protein: CASSEWDRGARDTEAFF; CDR3 DNA: TGTGCCAGCAGTGAATGGGACAGGGGCGCTCGGGACACTGAAGCTTTCTTT
V gene: TRBV29-1; clone size: .; J gene: TRBJ2-7; D gene: .; CDR3 protein: CSVSGTLYEQYF; CDR3 DNA: TGCAGCGTTAGCGGGACACTTTACGAGCAGTACTTC
V gene: TRBV4-2; clone size: .; J gene: TRBJ2-7; D gene: TRBD2; CDR3 protein: CASSQRAGLGKQYF; CDR3 DNA: TGTGCCAGCAGCCAAAGAGCGGGACTAGGAAAGCAGTACTTC
V gene: TRBV15; clone size: .; J gene: TRBJ1-2; D gene: TRBD1; CDR3 protein: CATSRPDGTVYGYTF; CDR3 DNA: TGTGCCACCAGCAGACCAGACGGGACAGTCTATGGCTACACCTTC
V gene: TRBV5-1; clone size: .; J gene: TRBJ1-4; D gene: TRBD1; CDR3 protein: CASSLARDRTTNEKLFF; CDR3 DNA: TGCGCCAGCAGCTTGGCCCGGGACAGAACAACTAATGAAAAACTGTTTTTT
V gene: TRBV5-4; clone size: .; J gene: TRBJ2-5; D gene: .; CDR3 protein: CASSPSPYQETQYF; CDR3 DNA: TGTGCCAGCAGCCCCTCCCCGTACCAAGAGACCCAGTACTTC
V gene: TRBV11-3; clone size: .; J gene: TRBJ2-2; D gene: .; CDR3 protein: CASSLDPKTGGLFF; CDR3 DNA: TGTGCCAGCAGCTTAGATCCAAAAACCGGGGGGCTGTTTTTT
V gene: TRBV29-1; clone size: .; J gene: TRBJ2-7; D gene: TRBD1; CDR3 protein: CSVVQGTYEQYF; CDR3 DNA: TGCAGCGTAGTACAGGGGACCTACGAGCAGTACTTC
V gene: TRBV5-6; clone size: .; J gene: TRBJ2-3; D gene: .; CDR3 protein: CASSLDGGRTDTQYF; CDR3 DNA: TGTGCCAGCAGCTTGGACGGGGGACGGACAGATACGCAGTATTTT
V gene: TRBV5-1; clone size: .; J gene: TRBJ1-5; D gene: .; CDR3 protein: CASSWGRGNEPQHF; CDR3 DNA: TGCGCCAGCAGCTGGGGGAGGGGGAATGAGCCCCAGCATTTT
V gene: TRBV10-3; clone size: .; J gene: TRBJ2-1; D gene: TRBD2; CDR3 protein: CATQASKRERNEQFF; CDR3 DNA: TGTGCCACCCAGGCATCTAAGCGGGAGAGGAATGAGCAGTTCTTC
V gene: TRBV10-3; clone size: few; J gene: TRBJ1-5; D gene: TRBD1; CDR3 protein: CAISDLDRANQPQHF; CDR3 DNA: TGTGCCATCAGTGATCTGGACAGGGCGAATCAGCCCCAGCATTTT
V gene: TRBV6-6; clone size: .; J gene: TRBJ2-5; D gene: TRBD1; CDR3 protein: CASDRGTPETQYF; CDR3 DNA: TGTGCCAGCGACAGGGGGACTCCAGAGACCCAGTACTTC
V gene: TRBV6-6; clone size: once; J gene: TRBJ2-2; D gene: .; CDR3 protein: CASRPSGGLGGLFF; CDR3 DNA: TGTGCCAGCAGGCCCTCAGGGGGGTTGGGGGGGCTGTTTTTT
V gene: TRBV11-2; clone size: .; J gene: TRBJ1-3; D gene: TRBD1; CDR3 protein: CASSQNRGGGNTIYF; CDR3 DNA: TGTGCCAGCAGCCAAAACAGGGGGGGAGGAAACACCATATATTTT
V gene: TRBV19; clone size: .; J gene: TRBJ2-7; D gene: .; CDR3 protein: CASSRGGNSYEQYF; CDR3 DNA: TGTGCCAGTAGTAGGGGCGGGAACTCCTACGAGCAGTACTTC
V gene: TRBV19; clone size: few; J gene: TRBJ1-1; D gene: .; CDR3 protein: CATVLNTEAFF; CDR3 DNA: TGTGCCACCGTTTTGAACACTGAAGCTTTCTTT
V gene: TRBV7-9; clone size: .; J gene: TRBJ1-5; D gene: TRBD1; CDR3 protein: CASSPTDRGLQPQHF; CDR3 DNA: TGTGCCAGCAGCCCTACGGACAGGGGGCTTCAGCCCCAGCATTTT
V gene: TRBV11-2; clone size: .; J gene: TRBJ2-1; D gene: .; CDR3 protein: CASSLVEGQFF; CDR3 DNA: TGTGCCAGCAGCTTAGTTGAGGGGCAGTTCTTC
V gene: TRBV5-1; clone size: .; J gene: TRBJ2-6; D gene: .; CDR3 protein: CASSTSGANVLTF; CDR3 DNA: TGCGCCAGCAGCACTTCTGGGGCCAACGTCCTGACTTTC
V gene: TRBV6-4; clone size: .; J gene: TRBJ1-6; D gene: .; CDR3 protein: CASSDSPGRNSPLHF; CDR3 DNA: TGTGCCAGCAGTGACTCGCCAGGGCGGAATTCACCCCTCCACTTT
V gene: TRBV5-4; clone size: .; J gene: TRBJ2-2; D gene: .; CDR3 protein: CASSLVSSAYTGELFF; CDR3 DNA: TGTGCCAGCAGCTTGGTTAGTAGCGCCTACACCGGGGAGCTGTTTTTT
V gene: TRBV9; clone size: .; J gene: TRBJ2-3; D gene: TRBD1; CDR3 protein: CASSVRQGTLSDTQYF; CDR3 DNA: TGTGCCAGCAGCGTTAGACAGGGAACGTTATCAGATACGCAGTATTTT
V gene: TRBV21-1; clone size: .; J gene: TRBJ2-1; D gene: .; CDR3 protein: CASTYRTRGYEASYNEQFF; CDR3 DNA: TGTGCCAGCACTTACCGGACCCGGGGGTATGAGGCATCCTACAATGAGCAGTTCTTC
V gene: TRBV29-1; clone size: .; J gene: TRBJ2-7; D gene: TRBD1; CDR3 protein: CSAWTGNTYEQYF; CDR3 DNA: TGCAGCGCCTGGACAGGGAATACCTACGAGCAGTACTTC
V gene: TRBV28; clone size: .; J gene: TRBJ1-4; D gene: .; CDR3 protein: CASTLYQGFNEKLFF; CDR3 DNA: TGTGCCAGCACCTTATATCAGGGGTTTAATGAAAAACTGTTTTTT
V gene: TRBV29-1; clone size: .; J gene: TRBJ1-2; D gene: .; CDR3 protein: CSGGEVVGGYTF; CDR3 DNA: TGCAGCGGGGGGGAAGTGGTGGGAGGCTACACCTTC
V gene: TRBV7-9; clone size: .; J gene: TRBJ2-1; D gene: TRBD2; CDR3 protein: CASSLVAGALNEQFF; CDR3 DNA: TGTGCCAGCAGCTTAGTAGCGGGAGCGCTCAATGAGCAGTTCTTC
V gene: TRBV19; clone size: .; J gene: TRBJ1-5; D gene: .; CDR3 protein: CASSGGSVSNQPQHF; CDR3 DNA: TGTGCCAGTAGTGGCGGCTCGGTGAGCAATCAGCCCCAGCATTTT
V gene: TRBV5-6; clone size: .; J gene: TRBJ2-1; D gene: .; CDR3 protein: CASSLVGGANEQFF; CDR3 DNA: TGTGCCAGCAGCTTGGTAGGGGGAGCCAATGAGCAGTTCTTC
V gene: TRBV18; clone size: .; J gene: TRBJ2-3; D gene: TRBD2; CDR3 protein: CASSLGLAGRVTDTQYF; CDR3 DNA: TGTGCCAGCTCACTAGGACTAGCGGGGCGAGTCACAGATACGCAGTATTTT
V gene: TRBV11-2; clone size: .; J gene: TRBJ2-1; D gene: TRBD2; CDR3 protein: CASSYSGSYNEQFF; CDR3 DNA: TGTGCCAGCAGCTATAGCGGGAGCTACAATGAGCAGTTCTTC
V gene: TRBV5-1; clone size: .; J gene: TRBJ1-1; D gene: TRBD1; CDR3 protein: CASSTGTGNTEAFF; CDR3 DNA: TGCGCCAGCAGTACCGGGACAGGGAACACTGAAGCTTTCTTT
V gene: TRBV29-1; clone size: few; J gene: TRBJ2-1; D gene: TRBD2; CDR3 protein: CSVRLAGGYNEQFF; CDR3 DNA: TGCAGCGTTAGGCTAGCGGGAGGGTACAATGAGCAGTTCTTC
V gene: TRBV10-3; clone size: .; J gene: TRBJ2-2; D gene: .; CDR3 protein: CAISDSVAGRNGELFF; CDR3 DNA: TGTGCCATCAGTGACTCGGTCGCGGGAAGGAACGGGGAGCTGTTTTTT
V gene: TRBV29-1; clone size: .; J gene: TRBJ1-2; D gene: .; CDR3 protein: CSVDSGQGDSYGYTF; CDR3 DNA: TGCAGCGTTGACTCGGGACAAGGAGATTCCTATGGCTACACCTTC
V gene: TRBV5-4; clone size: .; J gene: TRBJ1-3; D gene: TRBD1; CDR3 protein: CASSSPGQGTFGNTIYF; CDR3 DNA: TGTGCCAGCAGCTCCCCGGGACAGGGGACGTTTGGAAACACCATATATTTT
V gene: TRBV19; clone size: once; J gene: TRBJ1-5; D gene: .; CDR3 protein: CASSIKTGRTAISPQHF; CDR3 DNA: TGTGCCAGTAGTATCAAAACGGGAAGGACGGCAATCAGCCCCCAGCATTTT
V gene: TRBV19; clone size: .; J gene: TRBJ1-5; D gene: .; CDR3 protein: CASSMEGPVGAQHF; CDR3 DNA: TGTGCCAGTAGTATGGAGGGTCCGGTGGGAGCCCAGCATTTT
V gene: TRBV5-1; clone size: .; J gene: TRBJ2-3; D gene: TRBD2; CDR3 protein: CASSLGGNLAGGVGSTDTQYF; CDR3 DNA: TGCGCCAGCAGCTTGGGGGGAAATCTAGCGGGAGGAGTAGGAAGCACAGATACGCAGTATTTT
V gene: TRBV6-6; clone size: .; J gene: TRBJ2-1; D gene: TRBD2; CDR3 protein: CASSFGTSGRNEQFF; CDR3 DNA: TGTGCCAGCAGTTTCGGGACTAGCGGGAGGAATGAGCAGTTCTTC
V gene: TRBV9; clone size: few; J gene: TRBJ2-2; D gene: TRBD2; CDR3 protein: CASSVLAGGNTGELFF; CDR3 DNA: TGTGCCAGCAGCGTACTAGCGGGGGGGAACACCGGGGAGCTGTTTTTT
V gene: TRBV4-1; clone size: .; J gene: TRBJ2-7; D gene: .; CDR3 protein: CASSQRWLSQGNEQYF; CDR3 DNA: TGCGCCAGCAGCCAACGTTGGCTCAGTCAGGGAAACGAGCAGTACTTC
V gene: TRBV4-3; clone size: few; J gene: TRBJ1-1; D gene: .; CDR3 protein: CASSQDAAGPTEAFF; CDR3 DNA: TGCGCCAGCAGCCAAGATGCGGCGGGACCCACTGAAGCTTTCTTT
V gene: TRBV5-1; clone size: .; J gene: TRBJ2-7; D gene: TRBD1; CDR3 protein: CASSPGTGIIYEQYF; CDR3 DNA: TGCGCCAGCAGCCCGGGGACAGGTATTATCTACGAGCAGTACTTC
V gene: TRBV5-6; clone size: .; J gene: TRBJ1-6; D gene: TRBD1; CDR3 protein: CASSVWTGGSPLHF; CDR3 DNA: TGTGCCAGCAGCGTGTGGACAGGGGGTTCACCCCTCCACTTT